The rows below give T cell receptor beta chains drawn from one sample of a study of cytomegalovirus exposure and HLA in healthy donors. This table comes from immunoSEQ multiplex PCR, and its TCRdb copy is limited to in-frame clones, with some not included. The sample carries approximately 74,000 clones, 55% to 75% recorded once. Sequenced input: PBMCs. These receptors were taken from a young man in good health and CMV-seropositive. Both conserved end residues are part of each CDR3. D genes are given only for firm matches. The listing skips clone size in some rows; elsewhere it reads once, few, many or a size class.

D gene	V gene	clone size	J gene	CDR3 protein	CDR3 DNA
-	TRBV7-6	-	TRBJ2-3	CASSSGSTGSTDTQYF	TGTGCCAGCAGCTCCGGGTCAACAGGGAGCACAGATACGCAGTATTTT
-	TRBV6-5	-	TRBJ2-3	CASSRGPDTQYF	TGTGCCAGCAGCCGGGGTCCAGATACGCAGTATTTT
-	TRBV7-2	once	TRBJ2-7	CASTQQGGRSYEQYF	TGTGCCAGCACCCAGCAGGGGGGCAGGTCCTACGAGCAGTACTTC
TRBD2	TRBV2	-	TRBJ2-1	CASLGVPGGQNEQFF	TGTGCCAGCCTGGGTGTCCCGGGAGGGCAAAATGAGCAGTTCTTC
TRBD1	TRBV5-1	few	TRBJ2-5	CASSFTGGEGQYF	TGCGCCAGCAGCTTCACAGGGGGAGAGGGCCAGTACTTC
-	TRBV4-3	-	TRBJ2-7	CASSPSAYYEQYF	TGCGCCAGCAGCCCTAGCGCCTACTACGAGCAGTACTTC
TRBD2	TRBV27	few	TRBJ2-3	CASSPPGSGGGTDTQYF	TGTGCCAGCAGTCCTCCGGGCAGCGGGGGGGGCACAGATACGCAGTATTTT
TRBD2	TRBV9	-	TRBJ2-7	CASSVVLAGGYEQYF	TGTGCCAGCAGCGTAGTTCTAGCGGGAGGTTACGAGCAGTACTTC
TRBD2	TRBV15	-	TRBJ2-3	CATSFGGYGGRAGTDTQYF	TGTGCCACCAGTTTCGGGGGGTACGGCGGGAGGGCAGGTACAGATACGCAGTATTTT
TRBD1	TRBV7-3	-	TRBJ1-1	CASSYDDRGNAEAFF	TGTGCCAGCAGCTACGACGACAGGGGGAACGCTGAAGCTTTCTTT
TRBD1	TRBV5-1	-	TRBJ1-2	CASRPGGTNYGYTF	TGCGCCAGCAGACCAGGGGGAACCAACTATGGCTACACCTTC
-	TRBV28	-	TRBJ2-4	CASSLGGRIAKNIQYF	TGTGCCAGCAGTTTAGGGGGCAGAATAGCCAAAAACATTCAGTACTTC
TRBD2	TRBV7-2	-	TRBJ2-3	CASSLAGSGPLYF	TGTGCCAGCAGCTTAGCTGGTAGCGGGCCCCTTTATTTT
TRBD1	TRBV27	-	TRBJ2-5	CASSVTGTQGTQYF	TGTGCCAGCAGTGTGACAGGGACCCAGGGGACCCAGTACTTC
TRBD1	TRBV30	-	TRBJ2-1	CAWRVPGQYYNEQFF	TGTGCCTGGAGGGTACCGGGACAGTACTACAATGAGCAGTTCTTC
TRBD2	TRBV27	-	TRBJ2-7	CASSLSVGTSGSGKQYF	TGTGCCAGCAGTTTATCGGTGGGGACTAGCGGGAGCGGCAAGCAGTACTTC
TRBD2	TRBV5-1	-	TRBJ2-2	CASSLRLADYTGELFF	TGCGCCAGCAGCTTGAGACTAGCGGATTACACCGGGGAGCTGTTTTTT
-	TRBV27	-	TRBJ2-7	CASRVQVHSYEQYF	TGTGCCAGCAGGGTACAGGTTCACTCCTACGAGCAGTACTTC
TRBD1	TRBV7-9	-	TRBJ2-7	CASSLGQSDEQYF	TGTGCCAGCAGCCTGGGACAGTCCGACGAGCAGTACTTC
TRBD1	TRBV28	-	TRBJ1-2	CATQGGANYGYTF	TGTGCCACCCAGGGGGGAGCTAACTATGGCTACACCTTC
-	TRBV28	-	TRBJ1-1	CASSTRGIRPAFF	TGTGCCAGCAGTACCCGGGGGATACGCCCAGCTTTCTTT
TRBD2	TRBV4-1	-	TRBJ2-7	CASSHPVSGRPEQYF	TGCGCCAGCAGCCACCCGGTTAGCGGGAGACCCGAGCAGTACTTC
-	TRBV2	once	TRBJ1-2	CASSTLNPYRVGGYTF	TGTGCCAGCAGTACCCTTAACCCTTACAGAGTCGGTGGCTACACCTTC
TRBD2	TRBV10-3	-	TRBJ2-3	CAISETSGGPKRTDTQYF	TGTGCCATCAGTGAAACTAGCGGGGGGCCCAAACGCACAGATACGCAGTATTTT
-	TRBV28	-	TRBJ2-3	CASSLRLPLSTDTQYF	TGTGCCAGCAGTTTACGGTTACCACTTAGCACAGATACGCAGTATTTT